Listed below are T cell receptor beta chains from one sample, sequenced in a study of blood T cell repertoires in COVID-19. Measured with immunoSEQ multiplex PCR; TCRdb has only the in-frame clones, and not every one. In the table there are under 150,000 clones, around 79% of which are singletons. The sample taken for sequencing was PBMCs or T cells enriched from blood (not recorded which). These receptors were taken from a woman between 45 and 60 years old who had recovered from COVID-19. The CDR3 runs from the conserved cysteine through the conserved F or W. The D gene is left open where the match is weak.

D gene	V gene	J gene	CDR3 DNA	CDR3 protein
-	TRBV4-2	TRBJ1-5	TGTGCCAGCAGCCAAGAAATAGGTTCCGGGGGCAATCAGCCCCAGCATTTT	CASSQEIGSGGNQPQHF
-	TRBV3-1/TRBV3-2	TRBJ1-3	TGTGCCAGCAGCCAAGGTTCAGGGGTCGGAAACACCATATATTTT	CASSQGSGVGNTIYF
-	TRBV2	TRBJ1-6	TGTGCCAGCAGCGCAGGGACAACAGCCCTTAATTCACCCCTCCACTTT	CASSAGTTALNSPLHF
TRBD1	TRBV4-2	TRBJ1-6	TGTGCCAGCAGCCAGACAGGGAAGTCGAATTCACCCCTCCACTTT	CASSQTGKSNSPLHF
-	TRBV16	TRBJ1-1	TGTGCCAGCAGCCCCCTATCCACTGAAGCTTTCTTT	CASSPLSTEAFF
-	TRBV19	TRBJ1-5	TGTGCCAGTAGTATCCAGGTCAATCAGCCCCAGCATTTT	CASSIQVNQPQHF
TRBD1	TRBV11-3	TRBJ2-1	TGTGCCAGCAGCTTAGACAGGGGGACATACAATGAGCAGTTCTTC	CASSLDRGTYNEQFF
TRBD1	TRBV5-1	TRBJ2-2	TGCGCCAGCAGTTTGGACAGGGGGACCGGGGAGCTGTTTTTT	CASSLDRGTGELFF
TRBD1	TRBV5-1	TRBJ2-1	TGCGCCAGCAGCTCACCGGGACAGGGGAACAATGAGCAGTTCTTC	CASSSPGQGNNEQFF
TRBD2	TRBV10-1	TRBJ2-3	TGCGCCAGCAGTGAGTCCGGGACTAGCGGGGGGGCAGATACGCAGTATTTT	CASSESGTSGGADTQYF